The 21 T cell receptor beta chains presented below share a single source sample, sequenced in a study of Graves' ophthalmopathy and Graves' hyperthyroidism. Amplification of TCR beta CDR3 regions used RNA transcripts. In the first round, RT-PCR was carried out with HTBI primers, and a multiplex PCR formed the second round. TCRdb ran MiXCR on the multiplex PCR reads and lists one entry per CDR3 protein. Of some 380,000 distinct CDR3 sequences listed, 15% to 19% were seen once; the top ten hold 7%. Sequenced: peripheral blood. These receptors were obtained from a woman aged 18-29 years with stable Graves' hyperthyroidism.

This clonotype was found many times. The DNA of the CDR3 is TGTGCCAGCAGTTACAGTCAGGGAATCACCTACGAGCAGTACTTC. It translates to CASSYSQGITYEQYF. The rearrangement links TRBV6-5 to TRBJ2-7, with D possibly TRBD1 on 5 matching bases. The CDR3 is 15 residues long. Trimming took off 2 bases at V and 2 bases at J, with 13 bases between the two ends. CDR1 and CDR2 from the germline V gene are MNHEY and SVGAGI.

This clonotype was found many times. V usage is TRBV5-1 and J usage is TRBJ1-1; possible D gene TRBD1, 5 bases. V was clipped by 2 bases and J by 7 bases, with 12 bases between them. The length of the CDR3 is 13 residues. Germline V gene data show CDR1 as SGHRS and CDR2 as YFSETQ. CDR3 nucleotide sequence: TGCGCCAGCAGCTTTTTTGGGACGGATGAAGCTTTCTTT. Amino acid sequence: CASSFFGTDEAFF.

This clonotype was detected many times. CDR3 in DNA: TGTGCCATCAGTGTCGAACAGGGGGCGAACTATGGCTACACCTTC. Protein: CAISVEQGANYGYTF. The rearrangement links TRBV10-3 to TRBJ1-2, with 9 bases aligning to TRBD1. J was trimmed by 2 bases and V by 4 bases; bases with no gene match: 5. The CDR3 has 15 residues. The germline V gene has CDR1 ENHRY and CDR2 SYGVKD.

The genes are TRBV6-5 and TRBJ1-5; 9 bases align to TRBD1. The CDR3 extends over 16 amino acids. V was pared by 0 bases and J by 7 bases, with 7 bases of the junction left unmatched. CDR1 is MNHEY and CDR2 is SVGAGI in the germline V gene. The CDR3 region is CASSYSDRGNRQPQHF. DNA of the CDR3: TGTGCCAGCAGTTACTCGGACAGGGGTAATAGGCAGCCCCAGCATTTT.

The gene calls are TRBV29-1 and TRBJ2-7; TRBD2 aligns across 9 bases. Trimming at V came to 7 bases and at J to 6 bases, leaving 4 bases not matched to a gene. This CDR3 has 11 residues. Germline loops: CDR1 SQVTM, CDR2 ANQGSEA. The CDR3 DNA sequence: TGCAGCGGCGGGAGGGCTGGCGAGCAGTACTTC. The encoded protein is CSGGRAGEQYF.

CDR3 loop: CASSYSGFGELFF. The DNA of the CDR3 is TGTGCCAGCAGTTATAGCGGTTTCGGGGAGCTGTTTTTT. The J gene is TRBJ2-2, the V gene TRBV6-2 or TRBV6-3; D may be TRBD2 (6 bases). V shed 3 bases and J shed 7 bases, with 9 bases lying between them. Per germline, CDR1 MNHEY and CDR2 SVGEGT. The CDR3 spans 13 residues.

The chain uses TRBV18 and TRBJ2-7, with 9 positions matching TRBD1. In germline, CDR1 is KGHSH, CDR2 LQKENI. V gave up 8 bases and J gave up 4 bases; unmatched junction bases: 6. The CDR3 runs 13 residues. The CDR3 nucleotides read TGTGCCAGCGTACAGGGGGCTGCGTACGAGCAGTACTTC. Amino acids: CASVQGAAYEQYF.

In this sample, this clonotype turned up many times. The chain employs TRBV9 and TRBJ2-7; TRBD2 aligns across 7 bases. Germline values: CDR1 SGDLS, CDR2 YYNGEE. The V segment lost 0 bases and the J segment 4 bases; nucleotides outside the gene matches: 7. The CDR3 length is 15 residues. CDR3 residues: CASSVAPGRAYEQYF. The DNA for the CDR3 is TGTGCCAGCAGCGTAGCTCCAGGGAGGGCATACGAGCAGTACTTC.

This chain joins TRBV4-2 and TRBJ2-2; TRBD2 aligns across 11 bases. V gave up 3 bases and J gave up 0 bases; unmatched junction bases: 9. Looked up from germline, CDR1 is LGHNA and CDR2 is YNFKEQ. The CDR3 extends over 19 amino acids. The CDR3 region has the DNA TGTGCCAGCAGCCATGCTCGATTTAGCGGGGGGGCGAACACCGGGGAGCTGTTTTTT. It is translated as CASSHARFSGGANTGELFF.

The chain carries TRBV5-1 and TRBJ2-7, with D perhaps matching TRBD2 (6 bases). Germline-derived CDR1 and CDR2 are SGHRS and YFSETQ. This CDR3 contains 15 residues. The V gene lost 0 bases and the J gene lost 4 bases, with 14 bases spanning the gap. CDR3 amino acids: CASSLGGGESYEQYF. The CDR3 DNA reads as TGCGCCAGCAGCTTGGGGGGCGGGGAATCTTACGAGCAGTACTTC.

This clonotype has ten or more counts. The chain uses TRBV5-6 and TRBJ2-3; unclear D gene. CDR1 is SGHDT, CDR2 YYEEEE, per germline. This CDR3 is 11 amino acids long. The V end lost 1 base, the J end lost 6 bases, and 3 bases lay between the germline ends. This chain's CDR3 is CASSLLDTQYF. CDR3 bases: TGTGCCAGCAGCTTGCTCGATACGCAGTATTTT.

This clonotype appeared a few times. A much larger clone is a single base away; this may be a read error. This chain connects TRBV5-1 to TRBJ2-7; no reliable D call. There are 13 residues in the CDR3. CDR1 is SGHRS and CDR2 is YFSETQ in the germline V gene. CDR3 DNA: TGCGCCAGCAGCTTTGGCACCTACTACGAGCAGTGCTTC. Protein product: CASSFGTYYEQCF. Full variable domain (remainder filled in from reference TRBV5-1 and TRBJ2-7): KAGVTQTPRYLIKTRGQQVTLSCSPISGHRSVSWYQQTPGQGLQFLFEYFSETQRNKGNFPGRFSGRQFSNSRSEMNVSTLELGDSALYLCASSFGTYYEQCFGPGTRLTVT.

This clonotype was seen ten or more times. The rearrangement uses TRBV6-1 and TRBJ1-3; no reliable D call. The CDR3 length is 14 residues. Deletions cut 2 bases from V and 0 bases from J, with 5 bases between. Germline CDR1 and CDR2: MNHNS and SASEGT. The CDR3 protein is CASSEQYSGNTIYF. In DNA, the CDR3 is TGTGCCAGCAGTGAACAGTACTCTGGAAACACCATATATTTT.

At least ten counts were recorded for this clonotype. J is TRBJ1-1 and V is TRBV2; no clear D gene. Germline V CDR1 and CDR2: SNHLY, FYNNEI. The germline V and J ends were trimmed by 6 bases and 9 bases, with 11 bases remaining between them. CDR3 size: 11 residues. The CDR3 region is CASRTGLKAFF. DNA for the CDR3: TGTGCCAGCAGGACCGGACTTAAAGCTTTCTTT.

This clonotype was seen many times. The chain joins TRBV11-1 to TRBJ1-1; D unresolved. V was shortened by 0 bases and J by 0 bases, with 11 bases between the two germline ends. Germline-derived CDR1 and CDR2 are SGHAT and FQDESV (reference sequence). The CDR3 consists of 16 residues. This CDR3 is CASSLARAQVNTEAFF. The CDR3 DNA sequence: TGTGCCAGCAGCTTAGCGCGCGCTCAGGTGAACACTGAAGCTTTCTTT. The entire variable domain, with the rest obtained from reference TRBV11-1 and TRBJ1-1, is as follows: EAEVAQSPRYKITEKSQAVAFWCDPISGHATLYWYRQILGQGPELLVQFQDESVVDDSQLPKDRFSAERLKGVDSTLKIQPAELGDSAMYLCASSLARAQVNTEAFFGQGTRLTVV.

At least ten counts were recorded for this clonotype. The chain has TRBV20-1 and TRBJ1-5; perhaps TRBD1 as D (5 bases). The CDR3 sequence is 17 residues long. Trimming removed 1 base at V and 0 bases at J, with 16 bases between. Germline-derived CDR1 and CDR2 are DFQATT and SNEGSKA (reference sequence). Here the CDR3 reads CSARGQGRLGSNQPQHF. For the CDR3, the DNA is TGCAGTGCTAGAGGGCAGGGAAGGTTGGGTAGCAATCAGCCCCAGCATTTT.

The V call is TRBV7-8, the J call TRBJ2-5; tentatively, D is TRBD1 (5 bases). This CDR3 has 16 residues. The V end was cut by 1 base, the J end by 5 bases, with 17 bases between. CDR1 SGHVS and CDR2 FQNEAQ come from the germline V gene. The DNA of the CDR3 is TGTGCCAGCAGCTTAGAATTCGGCAGGGAACGGGAGACCCAGTACTTC. Protein product: CASSLEFGRERETQYF. Using reference TRBV7-8 and TRBJ2-5 for the parts outside the CDR3, the full variable domain is GAGVSQSPRYKVAKRGQDVALRCDPISGHVSLFWYQQALGQGPEFLTYFQNEAQLDKSGLPSDRFFAERPEGSVSTLKIQRTQQEDSAVYLCASSLEFGRERETQYFGPGTRLLVL.

This clonotype has at least ten counts. The rearrangement joins TRBV7-2 to TRBJ1-2; 8 nucleotides match TRBD1. CDR1 and CDR2 (germline): SGHTA, FQGNSA. After removal of 6 bases from V and 4 bases from J, the junction contained 10 bases not matched to a gene. The CDR3 loop spans 15 amino acids. This CDR3 reads CASREDRATLYGYTF. In DNA form, the CDR3 reads TGTGCCAGCAGAGAGGACAGGGCTACCCTCTATGGCTACACCTTC.

This clonotype was counted ten times or more. The chain carries TRBV28 and TRBJ1-5, with 12 positions matching TRBD1. Germline V lookup: CDR1 MDHEN, CDR2 SYDVKM. The CDR3 length is 16 residues. The V gene end was trimmed by 4 bases and the J gene end by 6 bases; junction bases not matched to a gene: 7. The CDR3 region has the DNA TGTGCCAGCAGTTCCCCCAGGGACAGGGGGCGTCAGCCCCAGCATTTT. Its protein product is CASSSPRDRGRQPQHF.

V usage is TRBV20-1 and J usage is TRBJ2-2; D gene unclear. This CDR3 has 12 residues. The V end was cut by 1 base, the J end by 6 bases, with 6 bases between. Germline CDR1 is DFQATT and CDR2 is SNEGSKA (reference sequence). As DNA, the CDR3 is TGCAGTGCTAGAGCAGACTCCGGGGAGCTGTTTTTT. It is translated as CSARADSGELFF.

The sample holds a few counts of this clonotype. The chain carries TRBV12-3 or TRBV12-4 and TRBJ1-1; a possible D gene is TRBD1 (5 bases). The CDR3 has 14 amino acids. Deletions cut 4 bases from V and 0 bases from J, with 9 bases between. The CDR3 region is CASSYRSVNTEAFF. The DNA of the CDR3 is TGTGCCAGCAGTTACAGGAGCGTGAACACTGAAGCTTTCTTT.